This TCR beta chain was recorded in a study of T cell changes during pregnancy in multiple sclerosis (dated 2019 in TCRdb). General notes on the study: The study examined how the T cell repertoire changed over the course of pregnancy in women with multiple sclerosis.

A word on this clone: Its antigen remains unidentified. Base-call qualities are not available, and no considerably larger clone is one nucleotide away.

Libraries were built with the immunoSEQ multiplex PCR assay. Entries here come from immuneACCESS through TCRdb and include only in-frame sequences with V and J called. Some clones fail to appear in such tables; in the studies checked, an unresolved V gene covers under half of the shortfall, and the cause of the remainder is unknown. Recorded for this sample are about 72,000 clones; 91% of them occurred a single time. The leading ten clones occupy less than 0.85% of the sample. The specimen was peripheral blood, collected in the third trimester of pregnancy. The source of this sequence is a female donor in good health, enrolled as a control in a pregnancy study.

CDR3 reads: CASRAPGSLQPQHF. The DNA is TGTGCCAGCAGGGCCCCCGGGAGCCTTCAGCCCCAGCATTTT. The V and J segments used are TRBV27 and TRBJ1-5; the D gene lacks a confident call. The germline V gene (reference sequence) provides CDR1 MNHEY and CDR2 SMNVEV. Counted from cysteine to phenylalanine, this CDR3 has 14 amino acids. Only the CDR3 DNA is retained, 42 bases long and in frame from the first base. V and J lose 6 bases and 6 bases, and a span of 15 bases separates them.